This T cell receptor beta chain is from a study of T-cell memory formation after mild COVID-19 (dated by TCRdb to the early 2020s). Regarding the complete study: Most TCR sequence clusters were specific to one of the two donors. The cohort comprised two young, previously healthy adult volunteers, one female and one male. In two donors, T-cell clones that expanded and contracted after mild COVID-19 were followed by sequencing TCRalpha and TCRbeta repertoires longitudinally.

Reading from cysteine to phenylalanine, the CDR3 counts 16 amino acids. Only the CDR3 DNA is retained, 48 bases long and in frame from the first base. V was cut back by 3 bases and J by 2 bases, leaving a gap of 14 bases between them. Via the germline V gene, CDR1 is SGHVS and CDR2 FQNEAQ. Ficoll-Paque density gradient centrifugation was used to isolate PBMCs. This clonotype was counted a few times. Which antigen it targets is not known. One base away there is no much larger clone; base qualities are not given. Sequencing was carried out with an Illumina NovaSeq 6000. cDNA libraries for TCRalpha and TCRbeta were prepared by 5'RACE using constant-segment primers, with sample barcodes and unique molecular identifiers added. Trizol reagent was used to extract RNA from every sample. Amplification of the libraries took two PCR steps, and the second step added a second sample barcode plus Illumina TruSeq adapters. Sequencing of the libraries was done on an Illumina NovaSeq, producing 2 x 150 bp paired-end reads. Per the original workflow: Reads were demultiplexed and collapsed into UMI-guided consensus sequences with migec v1.2.7. Using mixcr v2.1.11, UMI consensuses were aligned to TRA and TRB V and J templates and then assembled into clonotypes. Clonotypes were classified as expanded or contracted when called significant by both edgeR and NoisET, with noise models trained on biological replicates. edgeR calls used a false discovery rate-adjusted p below 0.01 and a log2 fold-change threshold of 1. As an exploratory analysis of dynamics, PCA with hierarchical clustering was applied to max-normalized trajectories of the 1000 most abundant clonotypes. Separately sequenced CD4+ and CD8+ repertoires were used to assign the CD4 or CD8 phenotype of responding clones. TCRdb redid the processing of the public reads, applying fastp at Q25 and MiXCR, and retained in-frame beta chains. Identical CDR3 proteins give one entry, which carries the most common genes and DNA. These V and J calls originate from TCRdb's pipeline instead of the authors' own analysis. The sample contains 450,000 to 700,000 distinct CDR3 sequences, more than 15% of them found a single time. The ten top clones hold about 11% of the sample.

General findings and caveats noted by the study authors: Only two mild cases were covered by the study, and larger cohorts that include severe cases with pre-infection samples were considered necessary. The second-wave clones that peaked on day 37 were not confirmed to be SARS-CoV-2 specific. Contracting CD4+ clones were found mainly in CM and EM memory subsets, while CD8+ clones were enriched in EMRA. Clones contracting from day 15 to 85 had balanced CD4/CD8 phenotypes, while a second wave expanding from day 15 to 37 was biased towards CD4+. Some responding clones were detected in pre-infection memory, which suggested that pre-existing cross-reactive memory T cells had joined the SARS-CoV-2 response.

Sequencing was done on a sample of PBMCs or a T cell subset sorted from them (not recorded which). The source of this sequence is an adult woman who had mild COVID-19 (a few samples of this study predate the infection). The sample titles of this study are shuffled in the database, so cell type and time point are left out; the donor was told from shared clones. The chain uses TRBV7-8 and TRBJ2-1; possibly the D gene is TRBD2, per 6 matching bases. The CDR3 in this case is CASSFAVGGTYNEQFF. The sequenced DNA: TGTGCCAGCAGCTTTGCGGTGGGCGGGACCTACAATGAGCAGTTCTTC.